The source of this T cell receptor (beta chain) is a study of cytomegalovirus exposure and HLA in healthy donors. Overall study context: Earlier findings included some 120 million unique TCR beta sequences obtained from about 179 million T cells. Clustering assigned 70% to 90% of the approximately 430 genotyped donors to the Caucasian-associated ancestry cluster. General study findings and limits: An analysis that came later showed most CMV-associated TCR beta chains appearing HLA-restricted. Immune exposure information comprised only CMV serostatus.

A remark on this clone: The antigen is undetermined.

PCR used 60 Vbeta primers and 13 Jbeta primers. Profiling relied on immunoSEQ multiplex PCR, and the TCRdb table lists in-frame clones only, not all of them. The data hold some 150,000 clones, with roughly 82% observed a single time. The V end was cut by 7 bases, the J end by 5 bases, with 15 bases between. The CDR3 runs 13 residues. Germline assignment: CDR1 SQVTM and CDR2 ANQGSEA. The source is a woman aged 30 to 39 in good health and CMV-seronegative. The chain employs TRBV29-1 and TRBJ1-5; possible D gene TRBD1, 5 bases. Sample: PBMCs. The CDR3 DNA reads TGCAGCGCACTAAGGGGTAAAGATCAGCCCCAGCATTTT. It encodes CSALRGKDQPQHF.